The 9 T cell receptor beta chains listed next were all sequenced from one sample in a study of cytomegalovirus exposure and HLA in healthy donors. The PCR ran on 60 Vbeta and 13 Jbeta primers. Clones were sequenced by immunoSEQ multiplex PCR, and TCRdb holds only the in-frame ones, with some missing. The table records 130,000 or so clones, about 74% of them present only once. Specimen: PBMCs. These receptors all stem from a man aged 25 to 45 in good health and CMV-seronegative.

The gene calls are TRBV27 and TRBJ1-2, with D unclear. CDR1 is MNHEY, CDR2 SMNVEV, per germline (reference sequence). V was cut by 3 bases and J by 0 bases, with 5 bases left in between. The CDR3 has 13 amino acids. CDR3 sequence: CASSFGANYGYTF. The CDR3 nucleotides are TGTGCCAGCAGTTTCGGAGCTAACTATGGCTACACCTTC.

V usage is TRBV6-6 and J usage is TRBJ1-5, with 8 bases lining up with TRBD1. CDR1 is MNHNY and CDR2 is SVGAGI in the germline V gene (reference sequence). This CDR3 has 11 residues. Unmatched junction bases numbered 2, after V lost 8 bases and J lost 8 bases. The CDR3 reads CASADREPQHF. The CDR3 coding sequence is TGTGCCAGCGCGGACAGGGAGCCCCAGCATTTT.

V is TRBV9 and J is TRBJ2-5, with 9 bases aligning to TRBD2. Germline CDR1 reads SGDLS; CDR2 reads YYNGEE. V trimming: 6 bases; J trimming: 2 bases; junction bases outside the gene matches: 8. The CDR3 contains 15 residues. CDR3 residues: CASTTGGRDQETQYF. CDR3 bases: TGTGCCAGCACCACCGGCGGGAGGGATCAAGAGACCCAGTACTTC.

CDR3 region: CASSADWGRNEQYF. CDR3 bases: TGTGCCAGCTCAGCGGACTGGGGTCGCAACGAGCAGTACTTC. The chain employs TRBV18 and TRBJ2-7, with D perhaps matching TRBD2 (5 bases). The V end lost 5 bases, the J end lost 5 bases, and 16 bases lay between the germline ends. In germline, CDR1 is KGHSH, CDR2 LQKENI. This CDR3 spans 14 amino acids.

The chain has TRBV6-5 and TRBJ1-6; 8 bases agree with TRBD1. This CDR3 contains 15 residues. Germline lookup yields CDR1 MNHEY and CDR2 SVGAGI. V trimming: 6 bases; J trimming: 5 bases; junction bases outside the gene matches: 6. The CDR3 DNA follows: TGTGCCAGCAGCCCCTGGGACAGGCATAATTCACCCCTCCACTTT. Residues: CASSPWDRHNSPLHF.

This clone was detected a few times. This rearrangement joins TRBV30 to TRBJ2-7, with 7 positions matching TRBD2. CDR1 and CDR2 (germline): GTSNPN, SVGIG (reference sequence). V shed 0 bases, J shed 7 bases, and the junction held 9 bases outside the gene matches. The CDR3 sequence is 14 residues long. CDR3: CAWSVILGEGEQYF. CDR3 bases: TGTGCCTGGAGTGTAATCCTAGGGGAGGGGGAGCAGTACTTC.

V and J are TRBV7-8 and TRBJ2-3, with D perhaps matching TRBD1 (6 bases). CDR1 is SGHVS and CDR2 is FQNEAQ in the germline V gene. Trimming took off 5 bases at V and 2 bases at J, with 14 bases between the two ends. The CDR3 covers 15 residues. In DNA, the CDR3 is TGTGCCAGCAGCGAAGACAGGCTCCCCACAGATACGCAGTATTTT. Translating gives CASSEDRLPTDTQYF.

CDR3 DNA: TGTGCCAGCATACCAGAGGGAGCTTTCTTT. Translating it yields CASIPEGAFF. The chain is built from TRBV6-1 and TRBJ1-1; D is undetermined. V lost 7 bases, J lost 10 bases, and 10 bases lay in between. The CDR3 runs to 10 residues. Germline CDR1 and CDR2: MNHNS and SASEGT.

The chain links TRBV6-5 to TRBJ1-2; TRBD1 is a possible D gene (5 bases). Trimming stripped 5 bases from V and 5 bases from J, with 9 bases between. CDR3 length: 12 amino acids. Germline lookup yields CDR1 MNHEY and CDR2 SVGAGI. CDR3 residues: CASSPGGYGYTF. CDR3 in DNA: TGTGCCAGCAGTCCGGGGGGGTATGGCTACACCTTC.